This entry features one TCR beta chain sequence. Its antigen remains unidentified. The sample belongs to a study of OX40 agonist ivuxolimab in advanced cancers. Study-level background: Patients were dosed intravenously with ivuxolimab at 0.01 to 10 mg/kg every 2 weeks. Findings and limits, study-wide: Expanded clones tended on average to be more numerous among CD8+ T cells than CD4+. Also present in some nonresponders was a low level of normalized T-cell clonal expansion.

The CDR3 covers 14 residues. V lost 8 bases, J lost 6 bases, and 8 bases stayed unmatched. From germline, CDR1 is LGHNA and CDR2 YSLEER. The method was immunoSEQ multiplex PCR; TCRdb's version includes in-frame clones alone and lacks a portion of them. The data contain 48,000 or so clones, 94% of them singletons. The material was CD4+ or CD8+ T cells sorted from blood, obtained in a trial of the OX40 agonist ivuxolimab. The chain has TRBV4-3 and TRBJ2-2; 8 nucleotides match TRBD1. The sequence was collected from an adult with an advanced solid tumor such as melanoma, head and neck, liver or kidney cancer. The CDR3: CASSSGGSAGELFF. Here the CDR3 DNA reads TGCGCCAGCTCTTCAGGGGGCTCTGCCGGGGAGCTGTTTTTT.